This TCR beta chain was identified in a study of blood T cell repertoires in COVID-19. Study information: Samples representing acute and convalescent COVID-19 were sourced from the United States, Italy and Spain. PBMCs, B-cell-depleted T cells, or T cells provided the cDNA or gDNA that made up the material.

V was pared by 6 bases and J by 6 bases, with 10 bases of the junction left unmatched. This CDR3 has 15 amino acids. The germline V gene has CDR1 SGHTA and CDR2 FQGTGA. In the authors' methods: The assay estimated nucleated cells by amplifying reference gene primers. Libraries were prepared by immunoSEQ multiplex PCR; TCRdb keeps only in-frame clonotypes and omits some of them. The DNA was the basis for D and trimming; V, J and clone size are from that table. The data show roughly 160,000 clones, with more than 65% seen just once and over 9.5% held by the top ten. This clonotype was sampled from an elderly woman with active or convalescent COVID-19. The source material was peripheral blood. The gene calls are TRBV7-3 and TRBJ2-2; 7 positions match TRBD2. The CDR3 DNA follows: TGTGCCAGCAGTCCTTGGCGGGAGAGGGCCGGGGAGCTGTTTTTT. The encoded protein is CASSPWRERAGELFF.